This passage covers 11 T cell receptor beta chains from one sample sequenced in a study of neurological immune-mediated disorders. Time point indicated: longitudinal time-point 2. TCRdb reprocessed the 5' RACE reads via MiXCR and lists one record per CDR3 protein. The sample holds some 87,000 distinct CDR3 sequences; over 4.5% are singletons and the top ten take 7.9%. The material sequenced was PBMCs. The receptors derive from a woman aged 60-75 years with multiple sclerosis.

This clonotype was found many times. The chain is built from TRBV15 and TRBJ2-7; maybe TRBD2 (6 bases). Germline CDR1 reads LNHNV; CDR2 reads YYDKDF (reference sequence). There are 14 residues in the CDR3. Trimming took off 1 base at V and 0 bases at J, with 7 bases between the two ends. This CDR3 reads CATSRAGDSYEQYF. In DNA form, the CDR3 reads TGTGCCACCAGCAGAGCGGGAGACTCCTACGAGCAGTACTTC.

This clonotype was observed many times. This chain connects TRBV20-1 to TRBJ2-7; 8 bases are a match to TRBD1. The CDR3 has 13 residues. J was trimmed by 6 bases and V by 6 bases; bases with no gene match: 10. Per the germline V gene, CDR1 is DFQATT and CDR2 is SNEGSKA (reference sequence). The CDR3 DNA follows: TGCAGTGCACCAAAGACAGGGGCGGCCGAGCAGTACTTC. Encoded protein: CSAPKTGAAEQYF.

The chain recombines TRBV5-1 with TRBJ1-1; maybe TRBD1 (6 bases). V was trimmed by 8 bases and J by 3 bases, leaving 14 bases between them. CDR3 size: 13 residues. CDR1 is SGHRS and CDR2 is YFSETQ in the germline V gene. The CDR3 sequence is CASRTGSYTEAFF. The CDR3 DNA reads as TGCGCCAGTAGAACAGGGTCTTACACTGAAGCTTTCTTT.

The table lists this clonotype with many counts. The chain uses TRBV20-1 and TRBJ2-5, with no clear D. V lost 5 bases, J lost 3 bases, and 16 bases lay in between. The CDR3 contains 14 residues. Germline loops: CDR1 DFQATT, CDR2 SNEGSKA (reference sequence). The chain's CDR3 is CSAPTMATEETQYF. The CDR3 region has the DNA TGCAGTGCTCCCACCATGGCAACGGAAGAGACCCAGTACTTC.

This clonotype was picked up many times. The rearrangement joins TRBV7-8 to TRBJ1-4; maybe TRBD1 (5 bases). There are 14 residues in the CDR3. The V end was cut by 5 bases, the J end by 5 bases, with 12 bases between. The germline V gene has CDR1 SGHVS and CDR2 FQNEAQ. CDR3 DNA: TGTGCCAGCAGCGTTGGACAAGTAAATGAAAAACTGTTTTTT. It yields the protein CASSVGQVNEKLFF.

This clonotype was seen ten or more times. The V call is TRBV27, the J call TRBJ1-5, with TRBD1 matching over 7 bases. V was pared by 2 bases and J by 4 bases, with 5 bases of the junction left unmatched. Germline CDR1 is MNHEY and CDR2 is SMNVEV (reference sequence). CDR3 size: 15 residues. CDR3 amino acids: CASSLETGRNQPQHF. The CDR3 region has the DNA TGTGCCAGCAGTTTAGAGACAGGGAGAAATCAGCCCCAGCATTTT.

In this sample, this clonotype turned up once. This chain joins TRBV7-2 and TRBJ2-5; a weak D match, TRBD1 (6 bases). Trimming pared 5 bases from V and 2 bases from J, leaving 12 bases between. Germline loops: CDR1 SGHTA, CDR2 FQGNSA. The CDR3 contains 14 residues. The CDR3, as DNA: TGTGCCAGCAGCCGCCCCGGACAGCAAGAGACCCAGTACTTC. It specifies CASSRPGQQETQYF.

The sample holds many counts of this clonotype. CDR3 residues: CASSFSGGGQPQHF. CDR3 coding DNA: TGTGCCAGCAGTTTCTCAGGAGGGGGTCAGCCCCAGCATTTT. J is TRBJ1-5 and V is TRBV6-6; D may be TRBD1 (6 bases). Germline CDR1 MNHNY, CDR2 SVGAGI (reference sequence). Trimming shortened V by 4 bases and J by 6 bases, and 13 bases separated the two germline ends. The CDR3 is made up of 14 amino acids.

This clonotype was seen ten or more times. This sequence joins TRBV15 and TRBJ1-2, with 10 nucleotides matching TRBD1. Germline V gives CDR1 LNHNV, CDR2 YYDKDF (reference sequence). V gave up 0 bases and J gave up 8 bases; unmatched junction bases: 6. The CDR3 spans 15 residues. The chain's CDR3 is CATSRDQGQGQGYTF. The CDR3 coding sequence is TGTGCCACCAGCAGAGATCAGGGACAGGGGCAGGGCTACACCTTC. Combining the CDR3 with reference TRBV15 and TRBJ1-2 gives the whole variable domain DAMVIQNPRYQVTQFGKPVTLSCSQTLNHNVMYWYQQKSSQAPKLLFHYYDKDFNNEADTPDNFQSRRPNTSFCFLDIRSPGLGDTAMYLCATSRDQGQGQGYTFGSGTRLTVV.

This clonotype came up many times. This chain joins TRBV5-6 and TRBJ1-2; D gene uncertain. This CDR3 has 14 amino acids. Germline V lookup: CDR1 SGHDT, CDR2 YYEEEE. V lost 0 bases and J 6 bases, leaving 12 bases between the germline ends. In DNA form, the CDR3 reads TGTGCCAGCAGCTTGGATTTGGGAAGGGATGGCTACACCTTC. Its translation is CASSLDLGRDGYTF.

This clonotype was counted at least ten times. V usage is TRBV7-2 and J usage is TRBJ1-1; 8 nucleotides agree with TRBD1. The V and J ends lost 5 bases and 5 bases, in that order; junction bases with no gene match: 7. CDR1 and CDR2 from the germline V gene are SGHTA and FQGNSA. The CDR3 extends over 14 amino acids. The CDR3 is CASSPRTGLTEAFF. The CDR3 DNA reads TGTGCCAGCAGCCCCCGGACAGGGTTGACTGAAGCTTTCTTT. Complete variable domain (other parts from reference TRBV7-2 and TRBJ1-1): GAGVSQSPSNKVTEKGKDVELRCDPISGHTALYWYRQSLGQGLEFLIYFQGNSAPDKSGLPSDRFSAERTGGSVSTLTIQRTQQEDSAVYLCASSPRTGLTEAFFGQGTRLTVV.